This TCR beta chain emerged from a study of T cells after somatic rescue of genetic block. Here immunoSEQ multiplex PCR was the method, and the copy in TCRdb shows in-frame clones only, minus some. The table has 13,000 or so clones, 73% seen once; the top ten hold about 20%. V gave up 2 bases and J gave up 7 bases, with 18 bases separating them. Germline lookup yields CDR1 SGHNT and CDR2 YYREEE (reference sequence). There are 16 residues in the CDR3. The sample consisted of peripheral blood mononuclear cells (PBMCs). The clonotype originates from a boy between 10 and 17 years old. The genes are TRBV5-4 and TRBJ1-4; D is undetermined. CDR3 residues: CASSFRTEVNGEKLFF. CDR3 DNA: TGTGCCAGCAGCTTTCGGACGGAGGTGAATGGTGAAAAACTGTTTTTT.